This entry features one T cell receptor beta chain sequence. The data belong to a study of T cell changes during pregnancy in multiple sclerosis. Data came from immunoSEQ multiplex PCR; TCRdb stores just in-frame clones and leaves some out. This table has 55,000 to 75,000 clones, roughly nine tenths appearing once. The length of the CDR3 is 17 residues. Losses at the gene ends were 3 bases for V and 3 bases for J; bases not matched to a gene: 13. Germline CDR1 reads SGHNT; CDR2 reads YYREEE (reference sequence). This clonotype was obtained from a female donor with multiple sclerosis, enrolled in a pregnancy study. Specimen: peripheral blood, collected after pregnancy. The chain has TRBV5-4 and TRBJ2-7; 9 bases are a match to TRBD2. CDR3 nucleotides: TGTGCCAGCAGCTCAGCGGGAGGCCTCCAGTTCCTCTACGAGCAGTACTTC. This codes for CASSSAGGLQFLYEQYF.